These 9 T cell receptor beta chains were all obtained from the same sample, sequenced in a study of T-cell reconstitution after alpha-beta-depleted transplantation in children (dated by TCRdb to the mid-2010s). Library generation was performed with PCR. The sequencer was an Illumina HiSeq 2500. TCR libraries were prepared with molecular barcoding, using unique molecular identifiers to normalize TCRbeta repertoire quantification. TCRdb trimmed public reads at Q25 via fastp, called clones via MiXCR and kept in-frame beta chains. Merged by CDR3 protein, the rows form single entries marked with the most common genes and DNA. The sample contains about 250,000 distinct CDR3 sequences, 20% to 30% of them found a single time. 4% to 6% of the sample rests with the top ten. The treatment or condition label, as the study defines it: allogeneic hematopoietic cell transplantation with graft depleted of TCRalphabeta T cells and CD19 B cells.

This sample comprised PBMCs, mostly from graft donor cells, obtained 360 days after TCRalphabeta/CD19-depleted stem cell transplant. The receptors come from a female patient aged 2-15 years who had a stem cell transplant for congenital amegakaryocytic thrombocytopenia, so the T cells may come from the graft donor.

This clonotype was observed many times. The rearrangement links TRBV29-1 to TRBJ1-2; TRBD1 might be the D (5 bases). The CDR3 runs to 13 residues. V lost 3 bases and J 3 bases, leaving 11 bases between the germline ends. The germline CDR1 and CDR2 sequences are SQVTM and ANQGSEA. This CDR3 reads CSVEGQADYGYTF. CDR3 in DNA: TGCAGCGTTGAGGGGCAGGCCGACTATGGCTACACCTTC. Using reference TRBV29-1 and TRBJ1-2 for the parts outside the CDR3, the full variable domain is SAVISQKPSRDICQRGTSLTIQCQVDSQVTMMFWYRQQPGQSLTLIATANQGSEATYESGFVIDKFPISRPNLTFSTLTVSNMSPEDSSIYLCSVEGQADYGYTFGSGTRLTVV.

This clonotype was recorded a few times. The chain is built from TRBV5-1 and TRBJ1-1; D might be TRBD1 (6 bases). V shed 1 base and J shed 3 bases, with 13 bases lying between them. Looked up from germline, CDR1 is SGHRS and CDR2 is YFSETQ. This CDR3 is 15 amino acids long. The CDR3 DNA sequence: TGCGCCAGCAGCTTGTGGGGGCCGTACGACACTGAAGCTTTCTTT. Translation: CASSLWGPYDTEAFF.

In this sample, this clonotype turned up a few times. V usage is TRBV12-3 or TRBV12-4 and J usage is TRBJ2-7; maybe TRBD2 (5 bases). Trimming removed 7 bases from V and 4 bases from J, with 20 bases in between. The CDR3 extends over 15 amino acids. The CDR3 reads CASTPPGRDRYEQYF. The CDR3, as DNA: TGTGCCAGCACCCCCCCGGGAAGGGATAGGTACGAGCAGTACTTC.

The chain uses TRBV18 and TRBJ2-7, with 9 bases aligning to TRBD1. After removal of 2 bases from V and 6 bases from J, the junction contained 8 bases not matched to a gene. CDR1 is KGHSH and CDR2 is LQKENI in the germline V gene. The CDR3 is 15 amino acids. CDR3 residues: CASSPGPGQGSEQYF. The CDR3 DNA follows: TGTGCCAGCTCACCAGGCCCGGGACAGGGTAGCGAGCAGTACTTC. Filled out from reference TRBV18 and TRBJ2-7, the complete variable domain reads NAGVMQNPRHLVRRRGQEARLRCSPMKGHSHVYWYRQLPEEGLKFMVYLQKENIIDESGMPKERFSAEFPKEGPSILRIQQVVRGDSAAYFCASSPGPGQGSEQYFGPGTRLTVT.

This chain links TRBV2 with TRBJ2-3; TRBD2 matches at 8 bases. The CDR3 extends over 16 amino acids. CDR1 SNHLY and CDR2 FYNNEI come from the germline V gene. The J segment lost 2 bases and the V segment lost 6 bases, leaving 10 bases of the junction unmatched. The CDR3 DNA follows: TGTGCCAGCAGGGGTACCGGGACTAGGTACACAGATACGCAGTATTTT. Its translation is CASRGTGTRYTDTQYF.

This chain connects TRBV5-5 to TRBJ2-5; the D gene is possibly TRBD2 (5 bases). The CDR3 is 13 amino acids. Germline CDR1 and CDR2: SGHKS and YYEKEE (reference sequence). V dropped 2 bases and J dropped 4 bases, with 9 bases sitting between them. CDR3 amino acids: CASSFGSRETQYF. CDR3 DNA sequence: TGTGCCAGCAGCTTTGGGAGCCGAGAGACCCAGTACTTC.

This clonotype was detected ten times or more. The gene calls are TRBV20-1 and TRBJ1-5; unclear D gene. V lost 3 bases and J lost 4, with 13 bases in between. This CDR3 region has 14 residues. CDR1 and CDR2 from the germline V gene are DFQATT and SNEGSKA (reference sequence). CDR3 DNA: TGCAGTGCTAGTTCGGTAGACCTAAATCAGCCCCAGCATTTT. It specifies CSASSVDLNQPQHF.

The V call is TRBV12-3 or TRBV12-4, the J call TRBJ1-2, with TRBD1 identical over 7 bases. This CDR3 is 12 amino acids long. J lost 10 bases, V lost 6 bases, and 8 bases had no gene match. The CDR3 spells CASRQGLSLYTF. Written as DNA, the CDR3 is TGTGCCAGCAGACAGGGGTTGTCCCTCTACACCTTC.

This clonotype was counted a few times. J is TRBJ2-1 and V is TRBV7-3; D unclear. Looked up from germline, CDR1 is SGHTA and CDR2 is FQGTGA. V lost 5 bases, J lost 5 bases, and 10 bases lay in between. This CDR3 is 13 amino acids long. In DNA, the CDR3 is TGTGCCAGCAGCCCCCTCGCCGACAATGAGCAGTTCTTC. Its translation is CASSPLADNEQFF.